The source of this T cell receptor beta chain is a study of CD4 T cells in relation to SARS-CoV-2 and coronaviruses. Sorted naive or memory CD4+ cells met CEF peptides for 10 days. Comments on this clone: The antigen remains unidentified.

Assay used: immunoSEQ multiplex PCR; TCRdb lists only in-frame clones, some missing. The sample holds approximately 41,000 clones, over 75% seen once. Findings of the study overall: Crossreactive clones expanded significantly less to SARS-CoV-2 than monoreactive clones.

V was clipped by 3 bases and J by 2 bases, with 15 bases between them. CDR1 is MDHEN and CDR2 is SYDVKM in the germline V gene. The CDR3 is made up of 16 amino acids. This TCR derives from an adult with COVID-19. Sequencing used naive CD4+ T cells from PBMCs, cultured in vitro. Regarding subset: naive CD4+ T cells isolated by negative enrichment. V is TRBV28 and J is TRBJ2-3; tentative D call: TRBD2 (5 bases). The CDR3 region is CASSFSSRGFTDTQYF. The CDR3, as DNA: TGTGCCAGCAGTTTTTCCTCTCGCGGGTTCACAGATACGCAGTATTTT.